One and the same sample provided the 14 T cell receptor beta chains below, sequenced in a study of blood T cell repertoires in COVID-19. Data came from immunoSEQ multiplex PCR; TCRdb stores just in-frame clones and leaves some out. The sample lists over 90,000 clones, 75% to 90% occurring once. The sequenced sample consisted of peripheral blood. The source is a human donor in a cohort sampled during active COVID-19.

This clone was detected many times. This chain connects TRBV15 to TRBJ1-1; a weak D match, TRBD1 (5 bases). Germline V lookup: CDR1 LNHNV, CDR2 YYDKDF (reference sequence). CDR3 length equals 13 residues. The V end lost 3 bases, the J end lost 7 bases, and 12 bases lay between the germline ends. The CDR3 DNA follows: TGTGCCACCAGCAGTACAGGTAAAATTGAAGCTTTCTTT. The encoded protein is CATSSTGKIEAFF.

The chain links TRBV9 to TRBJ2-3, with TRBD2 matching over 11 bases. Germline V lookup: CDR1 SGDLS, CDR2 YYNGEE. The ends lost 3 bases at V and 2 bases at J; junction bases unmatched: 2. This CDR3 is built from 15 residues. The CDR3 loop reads CASSGGLAATDTQYF. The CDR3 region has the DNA TGTGCCAGCAGCGGGGGACTAGCGGCCACAGATACGCAGTATTTT.

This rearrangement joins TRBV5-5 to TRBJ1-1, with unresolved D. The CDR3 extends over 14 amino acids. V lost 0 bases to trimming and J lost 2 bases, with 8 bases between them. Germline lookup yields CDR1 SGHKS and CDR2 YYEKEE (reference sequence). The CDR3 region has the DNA TGTGCCAGCAGCTTGGCACCAACTAACACTGAAGCTTTCTTT. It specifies CASSLAPTNTEAFF.

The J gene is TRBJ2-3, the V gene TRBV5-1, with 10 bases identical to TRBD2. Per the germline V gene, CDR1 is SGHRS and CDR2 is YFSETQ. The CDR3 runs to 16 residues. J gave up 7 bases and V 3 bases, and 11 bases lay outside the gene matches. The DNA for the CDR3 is TGCGCCAGCAGCTCGAAGCGGGGGGGCCGGGAAAATACGCAGTATTTT. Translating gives CASSSKRGGRENTQYF.

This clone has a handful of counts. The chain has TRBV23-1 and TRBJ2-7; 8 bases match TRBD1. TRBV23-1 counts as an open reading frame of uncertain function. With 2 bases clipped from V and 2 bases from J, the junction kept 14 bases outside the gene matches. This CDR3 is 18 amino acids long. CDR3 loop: CASSQRYSIRDRTYEQYF. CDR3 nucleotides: TGCGCCAGCAGTCAACGTTACTCTATCCGGGACAGGACCTACGAGCAGTACTTC.

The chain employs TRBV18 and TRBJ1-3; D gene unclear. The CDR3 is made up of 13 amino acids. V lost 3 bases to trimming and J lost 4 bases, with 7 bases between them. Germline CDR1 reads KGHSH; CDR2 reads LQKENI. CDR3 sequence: CASSPPGGNTIYF. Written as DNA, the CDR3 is TGTGCCAGCTCACCGCCGGGGGGAAACACCATATATTTT.

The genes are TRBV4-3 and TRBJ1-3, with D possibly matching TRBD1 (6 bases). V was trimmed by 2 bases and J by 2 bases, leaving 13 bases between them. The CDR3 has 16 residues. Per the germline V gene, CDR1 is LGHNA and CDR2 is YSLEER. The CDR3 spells CASSQRWTAAGNTIYF. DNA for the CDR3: TGCGCCAGCAGCCAAAGGTGGACAGCAGCTGGAAACACCATATATTTT.

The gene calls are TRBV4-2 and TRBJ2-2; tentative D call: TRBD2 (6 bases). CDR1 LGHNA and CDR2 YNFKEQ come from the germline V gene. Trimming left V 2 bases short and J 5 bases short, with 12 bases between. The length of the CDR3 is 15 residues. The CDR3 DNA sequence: TGTGCCAGCAGCCAACCCGACCTAGCGACCGGGGAGCTGTTTTTT. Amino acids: CASSQPDLATGELFF.

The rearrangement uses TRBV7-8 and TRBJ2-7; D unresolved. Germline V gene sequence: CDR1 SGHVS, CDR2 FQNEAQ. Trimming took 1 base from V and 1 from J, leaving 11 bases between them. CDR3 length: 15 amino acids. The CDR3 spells CASSLGAAGSYEQYF. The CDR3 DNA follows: TGTGCCAGCAGCTTAGGGGCTGCCGGATCCTACGAGCAGTACTTC.

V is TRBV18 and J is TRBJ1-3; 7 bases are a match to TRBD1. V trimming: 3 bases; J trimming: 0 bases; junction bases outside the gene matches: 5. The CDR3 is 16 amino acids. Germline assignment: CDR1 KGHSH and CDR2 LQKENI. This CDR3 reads CASSPGQLNSGNTIYF. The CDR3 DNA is TGTGCCAGCTCACCGGGACAGCTAAACTCTGGAAACACCATATATTTT.

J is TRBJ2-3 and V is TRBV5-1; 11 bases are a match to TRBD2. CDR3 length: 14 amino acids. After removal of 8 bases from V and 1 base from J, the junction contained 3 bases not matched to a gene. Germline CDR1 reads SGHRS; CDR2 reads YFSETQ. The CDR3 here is CASMTSGGTDTQYF. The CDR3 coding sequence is TGCGCCAGTATGACTAGCGGGGGCACAGATACGCAGTATTTT. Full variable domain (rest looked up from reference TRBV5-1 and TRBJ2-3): KAGVTQTPRYLIKTRGQQVTLSCSPISGHRSVSWYQQTPGQGLQFLFEYFSETQRNKGNFPGRFSGRQFSNSRSEMNVSTLELGDSALYLCASMTSGGTDTQYFGPGTRLTVL.

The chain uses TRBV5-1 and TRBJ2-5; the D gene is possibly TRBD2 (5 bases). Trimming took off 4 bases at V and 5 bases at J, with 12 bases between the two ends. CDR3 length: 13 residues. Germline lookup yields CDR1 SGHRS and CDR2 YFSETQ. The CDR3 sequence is CASSDPGSETQYF. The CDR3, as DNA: TGCGCCAGCAGCGACCCGGGGTCGGAGACCCAGTACTTC.

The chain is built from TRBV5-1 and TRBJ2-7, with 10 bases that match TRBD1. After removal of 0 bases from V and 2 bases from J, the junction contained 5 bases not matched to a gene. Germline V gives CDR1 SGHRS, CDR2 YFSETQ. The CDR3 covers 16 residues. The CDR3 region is CASSLASGTGAYEQYF. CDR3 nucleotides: TGCGCCAGCAGCTTGGCCTCTGGGACAGGGGCCTACGAGCAGTACTTC.

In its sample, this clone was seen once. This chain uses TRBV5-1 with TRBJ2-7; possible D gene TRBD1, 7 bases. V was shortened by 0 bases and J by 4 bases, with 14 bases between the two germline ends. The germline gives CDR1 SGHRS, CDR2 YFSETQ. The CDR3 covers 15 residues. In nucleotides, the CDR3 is TGCGCCAGCAGCTTGGGTGCGGGACAGAGTTACGAGCAGTACTTC. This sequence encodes CASSLGAGQSYEQYF.